These 21 T cell receptor beta chains share one sample of origin, sequenced in a study of T cell responses to AZD1222 COVID-19 vaccine. TCRdb's copy holds only in-frame clones and misses some; the assay was immunoSEQ multiplex PCR. The sample includes approximately 190,000 clones, more than 75% of them seen just once. The material sequenced was peripheral blood, taken on day 0 of AZD1222 vaccination. These receptors originate from an adult in good health.

The chain carries TRBV6-2 or TRBV6-3 and TRBJ1-1, with 8 bases lining up with TRBD1. The CDR3 covers 15 residues. Germline CDR1 and CDR2: MNHEY and SVGEGT. V lost 2 bases and J lost 1; bases outside the gene matches: 3. The CDR3 region is CASSYLGQGNTEAFF. The CDR3 region has the DNA TGTGCCAGCAGTTACCTCGGACAGGGGAACACTGAAGCTTTCTTT.

The J gene is TRBJ1-2, the V gene TRBV3-1 (or the pseudogene TRBV3-2), with D possibly matching TRBD1 (6 bases). Trimming shortened V by 10 bases and J by 1 base, and 13 bases separated the two germline ends. Per germline, CDR1 LGHDT and CDR2 YNNKEL (reference sequence). The CDR3 is made up of 13 amino acids. As DNA, the CDR3 is TGTGCCACTAAGGACAGTTTTAACTATGGCTACACCTTC. Its protein product is CATKDSFNYGYTF.

The chain is built from TRBV15 and TRBJ2-3, with a weak D call TRBD2 (5 bases). With 0 bases removed from V and 0 bases from J, the gap between germline ends came to 10 bases. This CDR3 region has 16 residues. The germline V gene has CDR1 LNHNV and CDR2 YYDKDF (reference sequence). CDR3: CATSRDRPSSTDTQYF. The CDR3 DNA reads TGTGCCACCAGCAGAGATCGGCCTAGCAGCACAGATACGCAGTATTTT. The full variable domain, completed using reference TRBV15 and TRBJ2-3, is DAMVIQNPRYQVTQFGKPVTLSCSQTLNHNVMYWYQQKSSQAPKLLFHYYDKDFNNEADTPDNFQSRRPNTSFCFLDIRSPGLGDTAMYLCATSRDRPSSTDTQYFGPGTRLTVL.

The chain uses TRBV6-2 or TRBV6-3 and TRBJ1-3; D gene uncertain. V lost 6 bases and J lost 3, with 18 bases in between. The CDR3 has 16 amino acids. Germline CDR1 reads MNHEY; CDR2 reads SVGEGT. The chain's CDR3 is CASSPSGPRLGNTIYF. The CDR3 nucleotides are TGTGCCAGCAGCCCGTCGGGTCCGAGGCTTGGAAACACCATATATTTT.

The rearrangement links TRBV3-1 (or the pseudogene TRBV3-2) to TRBJ1-2; D gene unclear. The CDR3 spans 14 residues. The germline V gene encodes CDR1 LGHDT and CDR2 YNNKEL (reference sequence). The ends were cut back, 1 base at V and 8 bases at J, with 14 bases in the middle. CDR3 nucleotide sequence: TGTGCCAGCAGCCAAGGCGTATCCGGAGCGGGCTACACCTTC. Translated, it gives CASSQGVSGAGYTF.

The chain joins TRBV5-1 to TRBJ2-5; TRBD2 might be the D (7 bases). The V and J ends lost 0 bases and 4 bases respectively, with 13 bases between them. The CDR3 extends over 15 amino acids. Per the germline V gene, CDR1 is SGHRS and CDR2 is YFSETQ. This CDR3 is CASSLGGGAGETQYF. In nucleotides, the CDR3 is TGCGCCAGCAGCTTGGGCGGGGGCGCGGGAGAGACCCAGTACTTC. Variable domain in full (rest from reference TRBV5-1 and TRBJ2-5): KAGVTQTPRYLIKTRGQQVTLSCSPISGHRSVSWYQQTPGQGLQFLFEYFSETQRNKGNFPGRFSGRQFSNSRSEMNVSTLELGDSALYLCASSLGGGAGETQYFGPGTRLLVL.

The CDR3 region has the DNA TGTGCCAGCAGTGCCGGGACAGCATCCTACGAGCAGTACTTC. Amino acid sequence: CASSAGTASYEQYF. The J gene is TRBJ2-7, the V gene TRBV28, with 7 bases identical to TRBD1. This CDR3 region has 14 residues. J lost 1 base, V lost 5 bases, and 5 bases had no gene match. Germline loops: CDR1 MDHEN, CDR2 SYDVKM.

This chain uses TRBV14 with TRBJ2-2; either TRBD1 or TRBD2 may supply D (5 bases each). The length of the CDR3 is 14 residues. Germline V lookup: CDR1 SGHDN, CDR2 FVKESK. Trimming shortened V by 2 bases and J by 7 bases, and 11 bases separated the two germline ends. As DNA, the CDR3 is TGTGCCAGCAGCCAATTCGGGGCTGGCGGGGAGCTGTTTTTT. Residues: CASSQFGAGGELFF.

This chain joins TRBV7-8 and TRBJ2-2; either TRBD1 or TRBD2 may supply D (5 bases each). CDR3 length equals 19 residues. CDR1 is SGHVS and CDR2 is FQNEAQ in the germline V gene. Trimming removed 5 bases from V and 6 bases from J, with 28 bases in between. The CDR3 sequence: CASSTSGWGSSSLAGELFF. DNA for the CDR3: TGTGCCAGCAGCACATCAGGCTGGGGGTCTAGCTCTCTCGCCGGGGAGCTGTTTTTT.

The chain has TRBV5-4 and TRBJ2-5; 14 bases fit TRBD2. The CDR3 length is 16 residues. The germline gives CDR1 SGHNT, CDR2 YYREEE (reference sequence). V was clipped by 4 bases and J by 4 bases; unmatched bases: 6. This chain's CDR3 is CASSQGTSGSSETQYF. CDR3 sequence (DNA): TGTGCCAGCAGCCAGGGGACTAGCGGGAGTTCAGAGACCCAGTACTTC.

The V and J genes are TRBV7-2 and TRBJ1-2; D ambiguous. CDR1 and CDR2 from the germline V gene are SGHTA and FQGNSA. V was clipped by 5 bases and J by 1 base, with 11 bases between them. This CDR3 has 14 amino acids. The CDR3 DNA reads as TGTGCCAGCAGCCCGACGCGGCGTAACTATGGCTACACCTTC. Translated: CASSPTRRNYGYTF.

This chain links TRBV9 with TRBJ2-1; 11 nucleotides match TRBD2. This CDR3 has 15 amino acids. Losses at the gene ends were 3 bases for V and 7 bases for J; bases not matched to a gene: 6. The germline CDR1 and CDR2 sequences are SGDLS and YYNGEE. This chain's CDR3 is CASSEGLAEFNEQFF. The CDR3 bases are TGTGCCAGCAGCGAGGGACTAGCGGAGTTTAATGAGCAGTTCTTC.

This chain uses TRBV11-1 with TRBJ2-5; D is undetermined. The CDR3 length is 15 residues. Deletions cut 0 bases from V and 7 bases from J, with 15 bases between. Germline loops: CDR1 SGHAT, CDR2 FQDESV (reference sequence). In DNA, the CDR3 is TGTGCCAGCAGCTTAGCTAGGACCCTTCGAGGGACCCAGTACTTC. The encoded protein is CASSLARTLRGTQYF.

This chain joins TRBV5-4 and TRBJ2-5; D is ambiguous. This CDR3 region has 14 residues. Per germline, CDR1 SGHNT and CDR2 YYREEE (reference sequence). Trimming took off 1 base at V and 2 bases at J, with 9 bases between the two ends. CDR3 nucleotides: TGTGCCAGCAGCTTGCCTGGAAATCAAGAGACCCAGTACTTC. Translating it yields CASSLPGNQETQYF.

The chain uses TRBV5-1 and TRBJ2-7, with a weak D call TRBD2 (7 bases). Germline lookup yields CDR1 SGHRS and CDR2 YFSETQ. Trimming took off 0 bases at V and 2 bases at J, with 12 bases between the two ends. The CDR3 runs to 15 residues. The CDR3 region is CASSLATGRAYEQYF. CDR3 DNA sequence: TGCGCCAGCAGCTTGGCCACAGGGAGGGCCTACGAGCAGTACTTC.

The chain employs TRBV2 and TRBJ2-7; D might be TRBD1 (6 bases). Trimming pared 3 bases from V and 5 bases from J, leaving 8 bases between. Looked up from germline, CDR1 is SNHLY and CDR2 is FYNNEI. This CDR3 is built from 12 residues. The CDR3 region has the DNA TGTGCCAGCAGTGACAAGGGGGACGAGCAGTACTTC. It yields the protein CASSDKGDEQYF.

The chain recombines TRBV5-1 with TRBJ2-7, with 11 bases aligning to TRBD2. The CDR3 length is 15 residues. Looked up from germline, CDR1 is SGHRS and CDR2 is YFSETQ. V shed 4 bases, J shed 7 bases, and the junction held 10 bases outside the gene matches. CDR3 coding DNA: TGCGCCAGCAGCGGGGCTAGCGGGAGGCCGGGGGAGCAGTACTTC. It translates to CASSGASGRPGEQYF.

J is TRBJ2-5 and V is TRBV5-1; 8 nucleotides agree with TRBD1. Germline CDR1 reads SGHRS; CDR2 reads YFSETQ. This CDR3 has 14 amino acids. Trimming cost V 0 bases and J 5 bases; bases outside gene matches: 3. The CDR3 DNA sequence: TGCGCCAGCAGCTTGGGGACAGGGCTGGAGACCCAGTACTTC. Protein product: CASSLGTGLETQYF.

V and J are TRBV5-4 and TRBJ1-1; D uncertain. CDR1 SGHNT and CDR2 YYREEE come from the germline V gene (reference sequence). CDR3 length: 13 amino acids. V was clipped by 0 bases and J by 2 bases, with 5 bases between them. This CDR3 reads CASSLDSNTEAFF. The CDR3 bases are TGTGCCAGCAGCTTGGACAGTAACACTGAAGCTTTCTTT.

This clone was counted a single time. V and J are TRBV7-2 and TRBJ2-5; D is uncertain. Per the germline V gene, CDR1 is SGHTA and CDR2 is FQGNSA. Trimming shortened V by 5 bases and J by 5 bases, and 21 bases separated the two germline ends. CDR3 length: 16 residues. The CDR3 DNA reads TGTGCCAGCAGCCCAAAGCCGGGCCGAGGAGCGGAGACCCAGTACTTC. Protein: CASSPKPGRGAETQYF. Full variable domain (missing parts from reference TRBV7-2 and TRBJ2-5): GAGVSQSPSNKVTEKGKDVELRCDPISGHTALYWYRQSLGQGLEFLIYFQGNSAPDKSGLPSDRFSAERTGGSVSTLTIQRTQQEDSAVYLCASSPKPGRGAETQYFGPGTRLLVL.

V gene TRBV7-3 combines with J gene TRBJ2-1, with TRBD2 identical over 12 bases. V lost 2 bases, J lost 7 bases, and 12 bases stayed unmatched. The germline V gene has CDR1 SGHTA and CDR2 FQGTGA. The CDR3 has 18 amino acids. Here the CDR3 reads CASSLSDIWTSGKNEQFF. CDR3 coding DNA: TGTGCCAGCAGCTTATCCGACATTTGGACTAGCGGGAAGAATGAGCAGTTCTTC. Looking up the rest from reference TRBV7-3 and TRBJ2-1 gives the full variable domain: GAGVSQTPSNKVTEKGKYVELRCDPISGHTALYWYRQSLGQGPEFLIYFQGTGAADDSGLPNDRFFAVRPEGSVSTLKIQRTERGDSAVYLCASSLSDIWTSGKNEQFFGPGTRLTVL.